This TCR beta chain was identified in a study of blood T cell repertoires in COVID-19. Assay used: immunoSEQ multiplex PCR; TCRdb lists only in-frame clones, some missing. The data contain 150,000 to 200,000 clones, about 82% of them seen just once; the ten biggest clones take up roughly 8.7%. Germline-derived CDR1 and CDR2 are SGHRS and YFSETQ. Losses at the gene ends were 6 bases for V and 7 bases for J; bases not matched to a gene: 12. The CDR3 length is 15 residues. The chain joins TRBV5-1 to TRBJ2-1, with TRBD2 matching 8 bases. The TCR comes from a woman aged 25 to 45 who had recovered from COVID-19. The sample consisted of PBMCs or T cells enriched from blood (not recorded which). The CDR3 nucleotides read TGCGCCAGCACCCTACTAGCGGAGGGCGGAAATGAGCAGTTCTTC. Translated, it gives CASTLLAEGGNEQFF.